Following are 11 T cell receptor beta chains from one sample sequenced in a study of spatial heterogeneity in lung cancer. Indicated time point: sample taken at primary tumor resection. Researchers sequenced whole RNA taken from tumor, nontumor lung or frozen PBMC without sorting. TCRdb passed the 5' RACE reads through MiXCR, listing each CDR3 protein once. Here the sample spans 1,500 to 2,000 distinct CDR3 sequences, roughly 8% being singletons. The sample consisted of normal lung tissue next to the tumor, taken at surgery. The receptors here all came from a male donor with early-stage non-small cell lung cancer.

In its sample, this clonotype ranks as medium-sized (0.01 to 0.1%). This beta chain was picked up by a library intended for alpha chains and is off target, so its count carries little meaning. The rearrangement links TRBV10-3 to TRBJ2-1; D remains unclear. V lost 5 bases, J lost 6 bases, and 14 bases lay in between. CDR1 and CDR2 from the germline V gene are ENHRY and SYGVKD. The CDR3 length is 14 residues. The CDR3 nucleotides are TGTGCCATCAGTCCCTCGGACGGAGTCAATGAGCAGTTCTTC. Amino acid sequence: CAISPSDGVNEQFF.

This clonotype was seen ten or more times. This beta chain came through as a stray read in a library set up for alpha chains, and its size says little. The chain links TRBV5-5 to TRBJ2-3, with 7 bases matching TRBD2. The junction had 2 bases not matched to a gene; V was cut back by 1 base and J by 0 bases. From germline, CDR1 is SGHKS and CDR2 YYEKEE (reference sequence). The CDR3 has 15 amino acids. CDR3 sequence (DNA): TGTGCCAGCAGCTTGCCAGCGGGGAGCACAGATACGCAGTATTTT. Its translation: CASSLPAGSTDTQYF.

A note on this clonotype: Within a library made for alpha chains, this beta chain is off target, and its count is uninformative. For the CDR3, the DNA is TGTGCCAGCAGCCGATTCCAAGAGACCCAGTACTTC. It yields the protein CASSRFQETQYF. The V call is TRBV6-2 or TRBV6-3, the J call TRBJ2-5; D unclear. Per germline, CDR1 MNHEY and CDR2 SVGEGT. The CDR3 extends over 12 amino acids. Deletions cut 6 bases from V and 1 base from J, with 6 bases between.

By share of the sample, this clonotype is medium-sized (0.01 to 0.1%). This beta chain is off target for a library built for alpha chains, so its abundance means little. The CDR3 sequence: CASRPLAGDYNEQFF. The DNA for the CDR3 is TGTGCCAGCAGGCCACTAGCGGGGGACTACAATGAGCAGTTCTTC. The genes are TRBV2 and TRBJ2-1, with 11 bases that match TRBD2. The CDR3 totals 15 residues. CDR1 SNHLY and CDR2 FYNNEI come from the germline V gene. J gave up 3 bases and V 6 bases, and 4 bases lay outside the gene matches.

In this sample, this clonotype is large. This beta chain came through as a stray read in a library set up for alpha chains, and its size says little. V usage is TRBV20-1 and J usage is TRBJ1-3, with unresolved D. V was clipped by 0 bases and J by 2 bases, with 8 bases between them. This CDR3 contains 14 residues. Germline V CDR1 and CDR2: DFQATT, SNEGSKA (reference sequence). The CDR3 protein is CSARDLQTGNTIYF. The CDR3 DNA reads as TGCAGTGCTAGAGATCTACAGACTGGAAACACCATATATTTT.

This clonotype has at least ten counts. As an off-target read in a library built for alpha chains, this beta chain has a frequency of little significance. This CDR3 reads CASSPPSGPGSGYTF. CDR3 bases: TGTGCCAGCAGCCCCCCGTCAGGGCCGGGAAGTGGCTACACCTTC. V gene TRBV7-2 combines with J gene TRBJ1-2; possibly TRBD1 for D (5 bases). Germline-derived CDR1 and CDR2 are SGHTA and FQGNSA. This CDR3 contains 15 residues. The V and J ends lost 5 bases and 7 bases respectively, with 20 bases between them.

This clonotype is hyperexpanded within its sample. The size of this beta chain means little, since it is a stray read in a library made for alpha chains. V is TRBV6-2 or TRBV6-3 and J is TRBJ2-1; D is undetermined. Trimming cost V 11 bases and J 4 bases, with 18 bases left between them. This CDR3 is 14 amino acids long. Germline CDR1 MNHEY, CDR2 SVGEGT. The CDR3 nucleotides are TGTGCCTCCTCGGCGGCCGAACGATACAATGAGCAGTTCTTC. Protein: CASSAAERYNEQFF.

Of note for this clonotype: This beta chain is an unintended read in a library built for alpha chains; its size means little. The V call is TRBV9, the J call TRBJ2-3; TRBD2 matches at 7 bases. The V gene end was trimmed by 0 bases and the J gene end by 1 base; junction bases not matched to a gene: 5. Germline V gene sequence: CDR1 SGDLS, CDR2 YYNGEE. The CDR3 covers 16 residues. The CDR3 nucleotides read TGTGCCAGCAGCGTAGACTTCCGGGGGGGCACAGATACGCAGTATTTT. Protein sequence: CASSVDFRGGTDTQYF. Based on the CDR3 plus reference TRBV9 and TRBJ2-3, the full variable domain is DSGVTQTPKHLITATGQRVTLRCSPRSGDLSVYWYQQSLDQGLQFLIQYYNGEERAKGNILERFSAQQFPDLHSELNLSSLELGDSALYFCASSVDFRGGTDTQYFGPGTRLTVL.

By frequency in the sample, this clonotype is medium-sized. Within a library made for alpha chains, this beta chain is off target, and its count is uninformative. This chain uses TRBV4-3 with TRBJ1-1, with D maybe TRBD1 (5 bases). Germline values: CDR1 LGHNA, CDR2 YSLEER. The CDR3 extends over 18 amino acids. V gave up 0 bases and J gave up 0 bases, with 17 bases separating them. In nucleotides, the CDR3 is TGCGCCAGCAGCCAAGATCTTGAGGCAGGGAGCATGAACACTGAAGCTTTCTTT. It specifies CASSQDLEAGSMNTEAFF.

This clonotype is classed as large. This beta chain is a stray sequence in a library constructed for alpha chains; its clone size is not meaningful. The chain carries TRBV7-2 and TRBJ1-5; D is undetermined. This CDR3 has 16 amino acids. The V end was cut by 4 bases, the J end by 0 bases, with 13 bases between. Germline V CDR1 and CDR2: SGHTA, FQGNSA. In DNA, the CDR3 is TGTGCCAGCAGCTCGGGCCTGGACGGTAGCAATCAGCCCCAGCATTTT. It encodes CASSSGLDGSNQPQHF.

This clonotype rates as medium-sized. As an off-target read in a library built for alpha chains, this beta chain has a frequency of little significance. The rearrangement links TRBV6-5 to TRBJ1-5; a possible D gene is TRBD1 (6 bases). Germline values: CDR1 MNHEY, CDR2 SVGAGI. The CDR3 is 14 residues long. Trimming took 6 bases from V and 4 from J, leaving 13 bases between them. The CDR3 nucleotides are TGTGCCAGCAGAATTCGAACAGGGAATCAGCCCCAGCATTTT. Translation: CASRIRTGNQPQHF.